This TCR beta chain came from a study of response to subunit inactivated influenza vaccine. Study-wide points: T cells newly recruited by each seasonal influenza vaccination are few, the authors suggested.

The V end was cut by 3 bases, the J end by 0 bases, with 9 bases between. The CDR3 covers 15 residues. Per germline, CDR1 LGHDT and CDR2 YNNKEL (reference sequence). This clonotype has just a few counts. Its antigen remains unidentified. One entry per CDR3 protein results from TCRdb running MiXCR on the RT-PCR reads. The data contain 150,000 to 200,000 distinct CDR3 sequences, nearly 9.5% of them singletons. The sequence was collected from a man aged 50 to 60 who received an inactivated influenza vaccine. The sequenced sample was non-naive T cells sorted from PBMCs, obtained on the day of vaccination. The chain combines TRBV3-1 with TRBJ1-3; D is unresolved. The CDR3 bases are TGTGCCAGCAGCCAGGCGGCAACCTCTGGAAACACCATATATTTT. Protein product: CASSQAATSGNTIYF.